This T cell receptor beta chain comes out of a study of blood T cell repertoires in COVID-19. TCRdb's table, derived via immunoSEQ multiplex PCR, lists solely in-frame clones and lacks some. The profile shows under 200,000 clones, around 90% of them singletons. CDR1 is SGDLS, CDR2 YYNGEE, per germline. The CDR3 covers 18 residues. J was trimmed by 1 base and V by 4 bases; bases with no gene match: 15. Seattle patients were enrolled while actively infected and followed longitudinally. The receptor was derived from a man aged 60-69 years with COVID-19, enrolled during active disease. Sample: peripheral blood. The chain has TRBV9 and TRBJ2-5, with TRBD2 matching 8 bases. CDR3 sequence: CASSSPRGGAPIQETQYF. CDR3 nucleotide sequence: TGTGCCAGCAGCTCACCCCGGGGGGGGGCTCCGATCCAAGAGACCCAGTACTTC. The entire variable domain, with the rest obtained from reference TRBV9 and TRBJ2-5, is as follows: DSGVTQTPKHLITATGQRVTLRCSPRSGDLSVYWYQQSLDQGLQFLIQYYNGEERAKGNILERFSAQQFPDLHSELNLSSLELGDSALYFCASSSPRGGAPIQETQYFGPGTRLLVL.